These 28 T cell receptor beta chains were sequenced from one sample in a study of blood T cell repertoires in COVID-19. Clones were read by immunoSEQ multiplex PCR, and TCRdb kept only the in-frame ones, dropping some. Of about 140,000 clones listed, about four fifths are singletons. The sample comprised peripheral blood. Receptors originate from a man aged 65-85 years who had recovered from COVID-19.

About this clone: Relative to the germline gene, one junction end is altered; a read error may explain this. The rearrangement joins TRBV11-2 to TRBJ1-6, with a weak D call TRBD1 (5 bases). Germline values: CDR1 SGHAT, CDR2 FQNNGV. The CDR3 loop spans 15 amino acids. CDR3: CASSFHTGANLPLHF. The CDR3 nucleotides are TGTGCCAGCAGCTTCCACACAGGAGCTAATTTACCCCTCCACTTT.

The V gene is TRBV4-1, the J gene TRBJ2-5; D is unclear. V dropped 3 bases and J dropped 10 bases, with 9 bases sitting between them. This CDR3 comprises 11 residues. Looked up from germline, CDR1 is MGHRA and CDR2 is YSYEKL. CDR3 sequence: CASSQGSHQYF. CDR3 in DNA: TGCGCCAGCAGCCAGGGCTCCCACCAGTACTTC.

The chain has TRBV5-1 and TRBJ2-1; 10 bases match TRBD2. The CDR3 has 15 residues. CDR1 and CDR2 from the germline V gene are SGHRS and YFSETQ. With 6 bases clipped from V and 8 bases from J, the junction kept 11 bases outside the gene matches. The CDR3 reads CASTSSGSGGYEQFF. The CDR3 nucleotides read TGCGCCAGCACCTCTAGCGGGAGTGGTGGCTATGAGCAGTTCTTC.

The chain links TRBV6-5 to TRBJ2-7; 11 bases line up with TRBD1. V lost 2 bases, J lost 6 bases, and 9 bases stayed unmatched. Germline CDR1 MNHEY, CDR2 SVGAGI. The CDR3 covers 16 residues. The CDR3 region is CASSYHGSGQGGEQYF. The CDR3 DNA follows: TGTGCCAGCAGTTACCACGGTTCGGGACAGGGGGGCGAGCAGTACTTC.

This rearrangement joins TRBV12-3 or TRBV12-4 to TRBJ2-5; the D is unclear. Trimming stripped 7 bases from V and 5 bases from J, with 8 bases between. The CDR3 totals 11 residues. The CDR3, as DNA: TGTGCCAGCATGAGATCCGAGACCCAGTACTTC. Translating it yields CASMRSETQYF.

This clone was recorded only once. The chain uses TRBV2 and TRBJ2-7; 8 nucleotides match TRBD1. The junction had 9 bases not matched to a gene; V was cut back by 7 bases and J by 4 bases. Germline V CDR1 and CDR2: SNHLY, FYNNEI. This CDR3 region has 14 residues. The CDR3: CASTWTGKRYEQYF. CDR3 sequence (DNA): TGTGCCAGCACCTGGACAGGGAAGAGGTACGAGCAGTACTTC.

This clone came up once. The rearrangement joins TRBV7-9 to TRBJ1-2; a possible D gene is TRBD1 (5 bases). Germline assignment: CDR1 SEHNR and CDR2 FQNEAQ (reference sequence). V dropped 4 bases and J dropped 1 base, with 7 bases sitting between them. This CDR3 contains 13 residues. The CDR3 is CASSSGNNYGYTF. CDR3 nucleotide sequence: TGTGCCAGCAGCTCAGGGAATAACTATGGCTACACCTTC.

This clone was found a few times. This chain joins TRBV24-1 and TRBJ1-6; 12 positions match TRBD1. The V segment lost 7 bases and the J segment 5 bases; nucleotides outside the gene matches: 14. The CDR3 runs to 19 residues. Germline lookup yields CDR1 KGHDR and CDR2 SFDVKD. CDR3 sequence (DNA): TGTGCCACCAGGGCCCCGGGACAGGGGGCGATCTCTAATAATTCACCCCTCCACTTT. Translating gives CATRAPGQGAISNNSPLHF.

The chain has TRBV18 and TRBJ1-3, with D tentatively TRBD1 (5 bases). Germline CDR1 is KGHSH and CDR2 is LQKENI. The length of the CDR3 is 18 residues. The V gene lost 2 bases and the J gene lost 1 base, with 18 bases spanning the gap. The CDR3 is CASSPAPTGGRSGNTIYF. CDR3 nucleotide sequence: TGTGCCAGCTCACCAGCCCCGACGGGGGGGAGGTCTGGAAACACCATATATTTT.

This chain's CDR3 is CASSYLQGWELFF. The CDR3 region has the DNA TGTGCCAGCAGTTACTTACAGGGCTGGGAGCTGTTTTTT. This chain links TRBV6-5 with TRBJ2-2; weak D call: TRBD1 (6 bases). V lost 1 base, J lost 9 bases, and 9 bases lay in between. Germline lookup yields CDR1 MNHEY and CDR2 SVGAGI. The CDR3 runs 13 residues.

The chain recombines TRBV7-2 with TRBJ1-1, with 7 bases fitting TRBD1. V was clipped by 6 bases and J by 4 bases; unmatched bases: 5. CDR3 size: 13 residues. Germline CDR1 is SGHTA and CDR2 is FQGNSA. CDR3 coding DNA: TGTGCCAGCAGTCGTAGGACAGGCACTGAAGCTTTCTTT. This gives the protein CASSRRTGTEAFF.

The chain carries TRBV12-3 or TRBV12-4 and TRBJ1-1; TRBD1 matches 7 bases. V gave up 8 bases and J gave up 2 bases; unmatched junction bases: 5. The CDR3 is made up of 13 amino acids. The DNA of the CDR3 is TGTGCCAGCGGTGACAGGGCCAACACTGAAGCTTTCTTT. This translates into CASGDRANTEAFF.

CDR3 in DNA: TGTGCCAGCAGCCAAGATCGGAGTACAGGGCTCTCCTACGAGCAGTACTTC. Translated, it gives CASSQDRSTGLSYEQYF. The chain is built from TRBV3-1 (or the pseudogene TRBV3-2) and TRBJ2-7; perhaps TRBD1 as D (6 bases). The length of the CDR3 is 17 residues. V was pared by 0 bases and J by 0 bases, with 15 bases between. From germline, CDR1 is LGHDT and CDR2 YNNKEL (reference sequence).

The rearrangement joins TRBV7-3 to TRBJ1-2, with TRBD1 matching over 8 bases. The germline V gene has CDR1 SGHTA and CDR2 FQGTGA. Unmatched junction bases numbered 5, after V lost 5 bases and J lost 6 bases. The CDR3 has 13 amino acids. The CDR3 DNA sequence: TGTGCCAGCAGCCGACACAGGGGGGATGGCTACACCTTC. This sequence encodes CASSRHRGDGYTF. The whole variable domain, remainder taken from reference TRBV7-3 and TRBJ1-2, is GAGVSQTPSNKVTEKGKYVELRCDPISGHTALYWYRQSLGQGPEFLIYFQGTGAADDSGLPNDRFFAVRPEGSVSTLKIQRTERGDSAVYLCASSRHRGDGYTFGSGTRLTVV.

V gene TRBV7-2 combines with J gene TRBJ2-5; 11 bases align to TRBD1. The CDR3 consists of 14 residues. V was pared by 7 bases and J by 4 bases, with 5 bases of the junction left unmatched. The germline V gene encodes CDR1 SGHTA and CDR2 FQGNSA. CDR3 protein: CASKPGTGGETQYF. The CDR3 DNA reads TGTGCCAGCAAACCGGGGACAGGGGGAGAGACCCAGTACTTC.

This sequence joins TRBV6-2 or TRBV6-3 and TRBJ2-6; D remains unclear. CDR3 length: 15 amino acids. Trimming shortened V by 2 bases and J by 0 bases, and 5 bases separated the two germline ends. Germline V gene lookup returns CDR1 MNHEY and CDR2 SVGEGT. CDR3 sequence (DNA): TGTGCCAGCAGTTACGACAACTCTGGGGCCAACGTCCTGACTTTC. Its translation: CASSYDNSGANVLTF.

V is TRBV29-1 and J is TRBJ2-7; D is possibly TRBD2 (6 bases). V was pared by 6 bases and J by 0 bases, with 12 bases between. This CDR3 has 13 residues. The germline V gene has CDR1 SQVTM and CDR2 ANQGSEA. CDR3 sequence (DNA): TGCAGCGTAGATAGCGGTAGCTCCTACGAGCAGTACTTC. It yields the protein CSVDSGSSYEQYF.

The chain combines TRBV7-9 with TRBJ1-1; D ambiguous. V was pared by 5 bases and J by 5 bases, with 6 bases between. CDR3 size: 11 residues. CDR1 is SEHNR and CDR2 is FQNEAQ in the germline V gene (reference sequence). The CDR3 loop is CASSRVTEAFF. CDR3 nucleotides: TGTGCCAGCAGCCGAGTTACTGAAGCTTTCTTT.

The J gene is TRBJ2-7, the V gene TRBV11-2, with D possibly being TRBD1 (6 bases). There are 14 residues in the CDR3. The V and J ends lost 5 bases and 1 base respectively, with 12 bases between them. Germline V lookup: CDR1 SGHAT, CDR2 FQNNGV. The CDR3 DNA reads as TGTGCCAGCAGCGACCGGGACACTTCCTACGAGCAGTACTTC. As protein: CASSDRDTSYEQYF. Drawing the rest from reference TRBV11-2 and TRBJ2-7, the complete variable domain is EAGVAQSPRYKIIEKRQSVAFWCNPISGHATLYWYQQILGQGPKLLIQFQNNGVVDDSQLPKDRFSAERLKGVDSTLKIQPAKLEDSAVYLCASSDRDTSYEQYFGPGTRLTVT.

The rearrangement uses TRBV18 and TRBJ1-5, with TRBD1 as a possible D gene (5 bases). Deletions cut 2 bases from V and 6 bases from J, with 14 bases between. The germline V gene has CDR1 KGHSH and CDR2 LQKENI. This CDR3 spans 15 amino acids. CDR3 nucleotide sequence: TGTGCCAGCTCACCATCATGGGGCGCCGGTCAGCCCCAGCATTTT. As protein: CASSPSWGAGQPQHF.

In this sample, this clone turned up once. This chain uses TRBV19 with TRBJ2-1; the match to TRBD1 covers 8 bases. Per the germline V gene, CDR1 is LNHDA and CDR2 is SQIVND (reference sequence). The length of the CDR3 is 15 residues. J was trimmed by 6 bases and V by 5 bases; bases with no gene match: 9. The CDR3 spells CASSADRGQRNEQFF. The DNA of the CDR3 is TGTGCCAGTAGTGCTGACAGGGGACAACGCAATGAGCAGTTCTTC.

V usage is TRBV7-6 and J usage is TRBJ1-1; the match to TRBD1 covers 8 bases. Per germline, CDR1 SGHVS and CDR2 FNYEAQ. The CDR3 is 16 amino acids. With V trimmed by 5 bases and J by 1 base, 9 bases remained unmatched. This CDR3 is CASSKYRGEKNTEAFF. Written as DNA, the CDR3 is TGTGCCAGCAGCAAGTACAGGGGGGAAAAGAACACTGAAGCTTTCTTT.

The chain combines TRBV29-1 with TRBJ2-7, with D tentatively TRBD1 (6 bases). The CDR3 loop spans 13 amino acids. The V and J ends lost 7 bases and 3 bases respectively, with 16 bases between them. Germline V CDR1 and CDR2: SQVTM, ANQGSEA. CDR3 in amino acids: CSASGQNHYEQYF. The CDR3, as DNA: TGCAGCGCCTCTGGACAGAATCACTACGAGCAGTACTTC.

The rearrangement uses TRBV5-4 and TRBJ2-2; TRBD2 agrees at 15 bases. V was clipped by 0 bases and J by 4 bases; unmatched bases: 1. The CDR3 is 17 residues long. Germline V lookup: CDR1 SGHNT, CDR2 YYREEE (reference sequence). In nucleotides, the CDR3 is TGTGCCAGCAGCTTGGGGGGACTAGCGGGAGGCACCGGGGAGCTGTTTTTT. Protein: CASSLGGLAGGTGELFF. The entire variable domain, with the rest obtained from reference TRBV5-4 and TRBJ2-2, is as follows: ETGVTQSPTHLIKTRGQQVTLRCSSQSGHNTVSWYQQALGQGPQFIFQYYREEENGRGNFPPRFSGLQFPNYSSELNVNALELDDSALYLCASSLGGLAGGTGELFFGEGSRLTVL.

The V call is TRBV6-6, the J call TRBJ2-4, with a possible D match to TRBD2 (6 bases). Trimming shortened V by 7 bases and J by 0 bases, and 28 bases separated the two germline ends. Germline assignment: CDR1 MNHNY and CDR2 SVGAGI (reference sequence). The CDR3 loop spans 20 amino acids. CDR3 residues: CASTRGTGTWNSLAKNIQYF. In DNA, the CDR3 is TGTGCCAGCACTCGAGGAACCGGGACTTGGAACTCTCTAGCCAAAAACATTCAGTACTTC.

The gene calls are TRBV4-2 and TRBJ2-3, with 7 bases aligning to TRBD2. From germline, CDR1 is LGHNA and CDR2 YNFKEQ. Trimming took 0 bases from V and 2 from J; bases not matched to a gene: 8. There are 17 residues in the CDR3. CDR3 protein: CASSQDPALANTDTQYF. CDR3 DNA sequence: TGTGCCAGCAGCCAAGATCCGGCACTAGCGAACACAGATACGCAGTATTTT.

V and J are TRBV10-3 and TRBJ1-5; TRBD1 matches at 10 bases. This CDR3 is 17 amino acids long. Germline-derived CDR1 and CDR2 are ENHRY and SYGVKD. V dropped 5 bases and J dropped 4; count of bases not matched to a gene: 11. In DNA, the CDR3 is TGTGCCATCAGTACCGCTGCTCCGGGACAGGGGAATCAGCCCCAGCATTTT. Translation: CAISTAAPGQGNQPQHF.

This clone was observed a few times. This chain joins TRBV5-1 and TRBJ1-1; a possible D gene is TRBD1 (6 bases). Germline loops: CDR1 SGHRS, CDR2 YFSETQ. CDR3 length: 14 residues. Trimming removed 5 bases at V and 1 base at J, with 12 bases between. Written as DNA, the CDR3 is TGCGCCAGCAGAATAAGGACAGCGAACACTGAAGCTTTCTTT. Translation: CASRIRTANTEAFF.